This T cell receptor beta chain was obtained from a study of control samples from healthy donors and cancer patients. Data came from immunoSEQ multiplex PCR; TCRdb stores just in-frame clones and leaves some out. The data hold about 150,000 clones, with about 86% observed a single time. The sequence was obtained from a man younger than 30 in good health. The sequenced material came from blood.

In nucleotides, the CDR3 is TGTGCCAGTAGTACTGGGACAGGGGGACTTAACTATGGCTACACCTTC. Protein: CASSTGTGGLNYGYTF. The chain joins TRBV19 to TRBJ1-2; 11 bases fit TRBD1. There are 16 residues in the CDR3. V was pared by 4 bases and J by 1 base, with 5 bases of the junction left unmatched. CDR1 and CDR2 (germline): LNHDA, SQIVND (reference sequence).